This TCR beta chain was found in a study of Graves' ophthalmopathy and Graves' hyperthyroidism. RNA transcripts yielded amplified TCR beta CDR3 regions. Second-round multiplex PCR followed a first-round RT-PCR using HTBI primers. TCRdb re-called the multiplex PCR reads with MiXCR, one entry per CDR3 protein. The table has about 400,000 distinct CDR3 sequences, approximately 15% seen once. This clonotype came up many times. The CDR3 totals 12 residues. V lost 3 bases, J lost 3 bases, and 3 bases lay in between. The germline V gene encodes CDR1 SGHTA and CDR2 FQGNSA. The V call is TRBV7-2, the J call TRBJ2-4; no firm D call. The receptor's source is a woman aged 18-29 years with stable Graves' hyperthyroidism. The specimen sequenced was peripheral blood. The chain's CDR3 is CASSFVKNIQYF. The CDR3, as DNA: TGTGCCAGCAGCTTTGTCAAAAACATTCAGTACTTC.